This passage covers 30 T cell receptor beta chains from one sample sequenced in a study of blood T cell repertoires in COVID-19 (TCRdb year 2020). Receptor amplification or capture employed the immunoSEQ multiplex PCR assay. Not all clones reach the TCRdb copy of this immuneACCESS table, which keeps in-frame sequences only. Checked studies attribute under half of the gap to unresolved V genes and leave the rest unexplained. In all, the sample holds some 42,000 clones, and around 90% of those were seen once. About 0.36% of the sample is held by the ten biggest clonotypes. Material for sequencing was peripheral blood. The receptors shown here come from a human donor in a cohort sampled during active COVID-19.

The sample holds one count of this clone. This sequence joins TRBV10-3 and TRBJ2-7, with 7 bases lining up with TRBD1. After removal of 5 bases from V and 4 bases from J, the junction contained 11 bases not matched to a gene. This CDR3 spans 15 amino acids. Germline CDR1 reads ENHRY; CDR2 reads SYGVKD. The CDR3 DNA is TGTGCCATCAGTCCAGATCCCGGGACAGCATACGAGCAGTACTTC. This encodes CAISPDPGTAYEQYF.

The chain couples TRBV3-1 (or the pseudogene TRBV3-2) to TRBJ1-2; D is perhaps TRBD1 (5 bases). Germline CDR1 and CDR2: LGHDT and YNNKEL (reference sequence). This CDR3 comprises 16 residues. V lost 0 bases to trimming and J lost 6 bases, with 17 bases between them. CDR3 nucleotides: TGTGCCAGCAGCCAAGATTCCGCGGGGGGGAGAAATGGCTACACCTTC. Translating gives CASSQDSAGGRNGYTF.

The CDR3 coding sequence is TGTGCCAGCTCACCCACAGGGGATGGCTATGGCTACACCTTC. It encodes CASSPTGDGYGYTF. The chain combines TRBV18 with TRBJ1-2; 7 positions match TRBD1. The CDR3 totals 14 residues. V gave up 3 bases and J gave up 4 bases; unmatched junction bases: 5. The germline gives CDR1 KGHSH, CDR2 LQKENI.

The chain recombines TRBV11-3 with TRBJ2-7; 7 bases align to TRBD2. The CDR3 is made up of 15 amino acids. The trim removed 6 bases at V and 7 bases at J, leaving 15 bases unmatched. Per the germline V gene, CDR1 is SGHNT and CDR2 is YENEEA. CDR3 nucleotide sequence: TGTGCCAGCAGTCAGGGAGGGACGGGGGTGAGTGAGCAGTACTTC. Encoded protein: CASSQGGTGVSEQYF.

V usage is TRBV19 and J usage is TRBJ2-7; 9 bases are shared with TRBD1. This CDR3 has 15 amino acids. V gave up 3 bases and J gave up 5 bases; unmatched junction bases: 8. Germline assignment: CDR1 LNHDA and CDR2 SQIVND (reference sequence). CDR3 sequence reads: CASSMSPGQGNEQYF. The CDR3 nucleotides read TGTGCCAGTAGTATGTCCCCGGGACAGGGTAACGAGCAGTACTTC.

This clone was found once. The chain joins TRBV6-2 or TRBV6-3 to TRBJ1-2, with a tentative D call TRBD1 (6 bases). This CDR3 contains 15 residues. V was shortened by 5 bases and J by 6 bases, with 19 bases between the two germline ends. Germline CDR1 MNHEY, CDR2 SVGEGT. CDR3 loop: CASSTPRQGNHGYTF. In DNA form, the CDR3 reads TGTGCCAGCAGTACCCCCCGGCAGGGGAACCATGGCTACACCTTC.

V and J are TRBV7-9 and TRBJ1-1, with D unresolved. Trimming stripped 5 bases from V and 11 bases from J, with 15 bases between. This CDR3 is built from 12 residues. The germline CDR1 and CDR2 sequences are SEHNR and FQNEAQ (reference sequence). CDR3 protein: CASSQSNGGAFF. The CDR3 DNA reads as TGTGCCAGCAGCCAAAGCAATGGAGGGGCTTTCTTT.

The chain joins TRBV6-5 to TRBJ1-1, with D hard to call. Germline CDR1 reads MNHEY; CDR2 reads SVGAGI. The CDR3 has 12 residues. Trimming stripped 6 bases from V and 0 bases from J, with 5 bases between. The CDR3 reads CASSRLNTEAFF. The CDR3 nucleotides read TGTGCCAGCAGCAGATTGAACACTGAAGCTTTCTTT.

The chain uses TRBV9 and TRBJ2-5, with 11 bases aligning to TRBD2. Germline loops: CDR1 SGDLS, CDR2 YYNGEE. The CDR3 runs to 17 residues. The V gene end was trimmed by 2 bases and the J gene end by 0 bases; junction bases not matched to a gene: 6. The CDR3, as DNA: TGTGCCAGCAGCGTTACTAGCGGGGGCCGGTACCAAGAGACCCAGTACTTC. As protein: CASSVTSGGRYQETQYF.

This chain links TRBV9 with TRBJ2-3; the match to TRBD2 covers 8 bases. The germline V gene has CDR1 SGDLS and CDR2 YYNGEE. The CDR3 covers 13 residues. With V trimmed by 7 bases and J by 5 bases, 6 bases remained unmatched. Here the CDR3 reads CASQRGWVDTQYF. As DNA, the CDR3 is TGTGCCAGCCAGCGGGGGTGGGTAGATACGCAGTATTTT.

The chain joins TRBV6-5 to TRBJ1-3, with D possibly matching TRBD1 (5 bases). The CDR3 has 12 amino acids. V was pared by 11 bases and J by 2 bases, with 10 bases between. The germline CDR1 and CDR2 sequences are MNHEY and SVGAGI. CDR3: CAARGAGNTIYF. The DNA of the CDR3 is TGTGCCGCCCGGGGGGCTGGAAACACCATATATTTT.

The rearrangement joins TRBV5-6 to TRBJ1-5; D is unresolved. This CDR3 has 16 amino acids. Germline CDR1 and CDR2: SGHDT and YYEEEE. V gave up 4 bases and J gave up 0 bases, with 14 bases separating them. This CDR3 is CASSLRTGVSNQPQHF. CDR3 sequence (DNA): TGTGCCAGCAGCCTCCGGACTGGGGTTAGCAATCAGCCCCAGCATTTT.

This clone appeared a few times. DNA for the CDR3: TGTGCCAGCAGGCCCGGACAGGGGCCACCATATAGCAATCAGCCCCAGCATTTT. It translates to CASRPGQGPPYSNQPQHF. The gene calls are TRBV27 and TRBJ1-5; 9 nucleotides align to TRBD1. The CDR3 is 18 amino acids. Germline assignment: CDR1 MNHEY and CDR2 SMNVEV (reference sequence). V shed 6 bases and J 0 bases; nucleotides not matched to a gene: 12.

This sequence joins TRBV5-4 and TRBJ2-7; the D gene is possibly TRBD2 (5 bases). Germline CDR1 and CDR2: SGHNT and YYREEE (reference sequence). This CDR3 has 13 amino acids. The V and J ends lost 2 bases and 2 bases respectively, with 8 bases between them. This chain's CDR3 is CASSLRGAYEQYF. In DNA form, the CDR3 reads TGTGCCAGCAGCTTACGGGGTGCCTACGAGCAGTACTTC. Together with reference TRBV5-4 and TRBJ2-7, the CDR3 gives the full variable domain: ETGVTQSPTHLIKTRGQQVTLRCSSQSGHNTVSWYQQALGQGPQFIFQYYREEENGRGNFPPRFSGLQFPNYSSELNVNALELDDSALYLCASSLRGAYEQYFGPGTRLTVT.

J is TRBJ1-5 and V is TRBV19; D may be TRBD1 (5 bases). Germline CDR1 and CDR2: LNHDA and SQIVND (reference sequence). V lost 3 bases, J lost 11 bases, and 14 bases lay in between. The CDR3 covers 13 residues. CDR3 sequence (DNA): TGTGCCAGTAGTATCGCCGGTATAGGGGCCCAGCATTTT. Translation: CASSIAGIGAQHF.

The rearrangement uses TRBV6-5 and TRBJ1-5; no firm D call. V was trimmed by 2 bases and J by 4 bases, leaving 6 bases between them. This CDR3 contains 13 residues. CDR1 MNHEY and CDR2 SVGAGI come from the germline V gene. The CDR3 is CASSYQRNQPQHF. The CDR3 nucleotides are TGTGCCAGCAGTTACCAACGGAATCAGCCCCAGCATTTT.

In this sample, this clone turned up a few times. The chain links TRBV7-9 to TRBJ1-1; no clear D. Germline assignment: CDR1 SEHNR and CDR2 FQNEAQ (reference sequence). V was pared by 3 bases and J by 2 bases, with 10 bases between. The length of the CDR3 is 14 residues. CDR3 in DNA: TGTGCCAGCAGCTTCGCGGATTCCAACACTGAAGCTTTCTTT. Protein product: CASSFADSNTEAFF.

The chain recombines TRBV7-9 with TRBJ1-2; D ambiguous. With 3 bases removed from V and 2 bases from J, the gap between germline ends came to 10 bases. This CDR3 has 14 amino acids. Germline V gene lookup returns CDR1 SEHNR and CDR2 FQNEAQ (reference sequence). DNA of the CDR3: TGTGCCAGCAGCTTTGCGGGCGGAAACTATGGCTACACCTTC. Protein product: CASSFAGGNYGYTF.

The count of this clone is one. The genes are TRBV7-9 and TRBJ1-1; D is unclear. Germline values: CDR1 SEHNR, CDR2 FQNEAQ (reference sequence). This CDR3 contains 12 residues. The V gene lost 3 bases and the J gene lost 7 bases, with 9 bases spanning the gap. The CDR3 region is CASSLSLREAFF. The CDR3, as DNA: TGTGCCAGCAGCTTGTCCCTCCGTGAAGCTTTCTTT.

The rearrangement uses TRBV6-2 or TRBV6-3 and TRBJ1-2, with D uncertain. This CDR3 has 16 amino acids. V was pared by 6 bases and J by 3 bases, with 20 bases between. Germline V CDR1 and CDR2: MNHEY, SVGEGT. CDR3 nucleotide sequence: TGTGCCAGCAGCCCTTACCCCTTTGACATCGACTATGGCTACACCTTC. Protein sequence: CASSPYPFDIDYGYTF.

The count of this clone is one. The chain is built from TRBV18 and TRBJ2-7; the match to TRBD1 covers 12 bases. CDR3 length: 16 residues. Germline CDR1 and CDR2: KGHSH and LQKENI. Trimming at V came to 0 bases and at J to 5 bases, leaving 5 bases not matched to a gene. The CDR3 here is CASSPPGQGARNEQYF. In DNA, the CDR3 is TGTGCCAGCTCACCACCGGGACAGGGGGCGCGGAACGAGCAGTACTTC.

V is TRBV5-4 and J is TRBJ1-2; D is perhaps TRBD1 (5 bases). The CDR3 covers 14 residues. V was pared by 1 base and J by 2 bases, with 9 bases between. From germline, CDR1 is SGHNT and CDR2 YYREEE (reference sequence). This CDR3 reads CASSLWGANYGYTF. In DNA, the CDR3 is TGTGCCAGCAGCTTGTGGGGCGCGAACTATGGCTACACCTTC. The full variable domain, with the rest looked up from reference TRBV5-4 and TRBJ1-2, is ETGVTQSPTHLIKTRGQQVTLRCSSQSGHNTVSWYQQALGQGPQFIFQYYREEENGRGNFPPRFSGLQFPNYSSELNVNALELDDSALYLCASSLWGANYGYTFGSGTRLTVV.

V usage is TRBV27 and J usage is TRBJ2-7, with 11 bases identical to TRBD1. This CDR3 is built from 14 residues. CDR1 is MNHEY, CDR2 SMNVEV, per germline (reference sequence). The trim removed 5 bases at V and 7 bases at J, leaving 7 bases unmatched. CDR3 residues: CASSIGQGAREQYF. In nucleotides, the CDR3 is TGTGCCAGCAGTATCGGACAGGGGGCTCGGGAGCAGTACTTC.

The chain is built from TRBV25-1 and TRBJ1-3, with D perhaps matching TRBD1 (6 bases). Trimming removed 4 bases from V and 2 bases from J, with 12 bases in between. The CDR3 length is 15 residues. CDR1 and CDR2 from the germline V gene are MGHDK and SYGVNS. This CDR3 is CASSALGGPGNTIYF. CDR3 bases: TGTGCCAGCAGTGCCTTGGGGGGGCCTGGAAACACCATATATTTT. The complete variable domain, with remaining parts taken from reference TRBV25-1 and TRBJ1-3, reads EADIYQTPRYLVIGTGKKITLECSQTMGHDKMYWYQQDPGMELHLIHYSYGVNSTEKGDLSSESTVSRIRTEHFPLTLESARPSHTSQYLCASSALGGPGNTIYFGEGSWLTVV.

The rearrangement joins TRBV5-1 to TRBJ1-1; 11 bases map to TRBD1. Germline CDR1 is SGHRS and CDR2 is YFSETQ. The CDR3 contains 18 residues. The junction had 19 bases not matched to a gene; V was cut back by 5 bases and J by 7 bases. The CDR3 region has the DNA TGCGCCAGCAGGATTACTAGGACAGGGGGCAGAGTAGAGGGTGAAGCTTTCTTT. Protein product: CASRITRTGGRVEGEAFF. Complete variable domain (other parts from reference TRBV5-1 and TRBJ1-1): KAGVTQTPRYLIKTRGQQVTLSCSPISGHRSVSWYQQTPGQGLQFLFEYFSETQRNKGNFPGRFSGRQFSNSRSEMNVSTLELGDSALYLCASRITRTGGRVEGEAFFGQGTRLTVV.

V is TRBV11-2 and J is TRBJ2-7, with D possibly matching TRBD1 (5 bases). The CDR3 has 12 residues. V gave up 6 bases and J gave up 2 bases, with 8 bases separating them. Germline-derived CDR1 and CDR2 are SGHAT and FQNNGV. CDR3 residues: CASRGLTYEQYF. The CDR3 nucleotides are TGTGCCAGCAGGGGGCTAACCTACGAGCAGTACTTC.

The chain uses TRBV7-2 and TRBJ2-7; weak D call: TRBD1 (6 bases). Germline loops: CDR1 SGHTA, CDR2 FQGNSA. The CDR3 runs to 17 residues. Trimming stripped 4 bases from V and 2 bases from J, with 21 bases between. The CDR3 region has the DNA TGTGCCAGCAGCTCGGACCTGGGGGCTATTTGGCCCTACGAGCAGTACTTC. This sequence encodes CASSSDLGAIWPYEQYF.

The J gene is TRBJ1-2, the V gene TRBV7-9, with TRBD1 as a possible D gene (6 bases). Germline V gives CDR1 SEHNR, CDR2 FQNEAQ (reference sequence). There are 12 residues in the CDR3. V lost 3 bases to trimming and J lost 7 bases, with 9 bases between them. The CDR3 loop is CASSFGTTGYTF. As DNA, the CDR3 is TGTGCCAGCAGCTTCGGGACAACTGGCTACACCTTC.

The gene calls are TRBV7-8 and TRBJ2-7, with a weak D call TRBD2 (6 bases). This CDR3 contains 14 residues. CDR1 is SGHVS and CDR2 is FQNEAQ in the germline V gene. V lost 2 bases and J lost 4, with 12 bases in between. The CDR3 loop reads CASSLRDLGYEQYF. The CDR3 coding sequence is TGTGCCAGCAGCTTAAGGGACTTAGGTTACGAGCAGTACTTC.

The chain combines TRBV7-2 with TRBJ2-7; perhaps TRBD2 as D (5 bases). The CDR3 length is 14 residues. V was pared by 4 bases and J by 0 bases, with 10 bases between. Germline CDR1 reads SGHTA; CDR2 reads FQGNSA. CDR3 region: CASSSQSGSYEQYF. The CDR3 nucleotides read TGTGCCAGCAGCTCGCAGAGCGGCTCCTACGAGCAGTACTTC.